This T cell receptor beta chain was retrieved from a study of cytomegalovirus exposure and HLA in healthy donors. Study-level information: An early release of data contained about 85 million unique TCRs, which came from HLA-typed donors. Findings and caveats of the study: Rarity characterized most TCR sequences, yet some public TCRs appeared in many donors.

This clone was found a few times. What it binds is not known. Germline values: CDR1 SGHNT, CDR2 YYREEE (reference sequence). V was clipped by 2 bases and J by 1 base, with 6 bases between them. This CDR3 is built from 13 residues. The PCR contained 60 Vbeta and 13 Jbeta primers. Sequencing used immunoSEQ multiplex PCR; TCRdb keeps in-frame clones, though not all of them. The repertoire consists of over 110,000 clones, with about three quarters occurring once and the leading ten covering approximately 1.2%. The V and J genes are TRBV5-4 and TRBJ1-1, with D unclear. This clonotype originated in a male donor in good health and CMV-seropositive. The sequencing sample was made of PBMCs. CDR3 protein: CASSFGRNTEAFF. The CDR3 DNA follows: TGTGCCAGCAGCTTTGGGAGGAACACTGAAGCTTTCTTT.